This entry lists 9 T cell receptor beta chains sequenced from one sample in a study of blood T cell repertoires in COVID-19. Assay used: immunoSEQ multiplex PCR; TCRdb lists only in-frame clones, some missing. The repertoire holds about 210,000 clones, with roughly four fifths as singletons. What was sequenced was peripheral blood. These receptors were collected from a woman between 40 and 55 years old with acute or convalescent COVID-19.

V gene TRBV6-5 combines with J gene TRBJ2-1; possible D gene TRBD2, 7 bases. The CDR3 is made up of 14 amino acids. With 2 bases removed from V and 6 bases from J, the gap between germline ends came to 11 bases. The V gene's germline CDR1 is MNHEY and CDR2 SVGAGI. The CDR3 nucleotides are TGTGCCAGCAGTTACAGGGGGGGATTCAATGAGCAGTTCTTC. Amino acid sequence: CASSYRGGFNEQFF.

The chain uses TRBV19 and TRBJ1-2; 9 bases line up with TRBD1. Trimming removed 3 bases from V and 4 bases from J; junction bases left unmatched: 9. Germline CDR1 reads LNHDA; CDR2 reads SQIVND (reference sequence). The CDR3 runs to 16 residues. CDR3 coding DNA: TGTGCCAGTAGTATGAAAACAGGGGGCGGGAGCTATGGCTACACCTTC. Encoded protein: CASSMKTGGGSYGYTF.

The chain has TRBV30 and TRBJ2-3; the match to TRBD2 covers 14 bases. This CDR3 has 17 amino acids. The germline V gene encodes CDR1 GTSNPN and CDR2 SVGIG (reference sequence). The trim removed 2 bases at V and 3 bases at J, leaving 7 bases unmatched. The CDR3 region is CAWSTLRTSGRTDTQYF. The CDR3 DNA is TGTGCCTGGAGTACACTTAGGACTAGCGGGAGGACAGATACGCAGTATTTT.

This clone came up once. Written as DNA, the CDR3 is TGCGCCAGCAGCCCGGCCGAGCGGGGGGCACCCTACGAGCAGTACTTC. Translated, it gives CASSPAERGAPYEQYF. The J gene is TRBJ2-7, the V gene TRBV5-1; 9 positions match TRBD2. This CDR3 spans 16 amino acids. CDR1 and CDR2 (germline): SGHRS, YFSETQ. With 4 bases clipped from V and 2 bases from J, the junction kept 10 bases outside the gene matches.

In this sample, this clone turned up a few times. The CDR3 DNA is TGTGCCAGCAGCTTAGTACGGAACACTGAAGCTTTCTTT. Translating gives CASSLVRNTEAFF. This chain links TRBV3-1 (or the pseudogene TRBV3-2) with TRBJ1-1, with D unresolved. V was cut by 5 bases and J by 1 base, with 8 bases left in between. The CDR3 covers 13 residues. Germline CDR1 is LGHDT and CDR2 is YNNKEL (reference sequence).

The chain employs TRBV25-1 and TRBJ2-7; no firm D call. CDR1 and CDR2 (germline): MGHDK, SYGVNS. The V and J ends lost 7 bases and 3 bases respectively, with 25 bases between them. CDR3 size: 17 residues. This chain's CDR3 is CASTLPPGPTPVYEQYF. CDR3 bases: TGTGCCAGCACCCTTCCGCCTGGGCCGACCCCCGTCTACGAGCAGTACTTC.

This clone was observed a handful of times. V is TRBV7-6 and J is TRBJ1-6; no definite D call. CDR1 SGHVS and CDR2 FNYEAQ come from the germline V gene. Trimming removed 5 bases from V and 0 bases from J, with 14 bases in between. The CDR3 runs to 17 residues. The CDR3, as DNA: TGTGCCAGCAGCCGAAACAGCCTTAGCTCCTATAATTCACCCCTCCACTTT. This translates into CASSRNSLSSYNSPLHF.

The rearrangement links TRBV6-1 to TRBJ2-6, with D tentatively TRBD2 (6 bases). Trimming removed 5 bases from V and 4 bases from J, with 15 bases in between. Germline V gene data show CDR1 as MNHNS and CDR2 as SASEGT. The CDR3 loop spans 16 amino acids. In nucleotides, the CDR3 is TGTGCCAGCAGTCAAGGGGACTCGGCCGGGGCCAACGTCCTGACTTTC. Encoded protein: CASSQGDSAGANVLTF.

The gene calls are TRBV20-1 and TRBJ2-1; 9 bases are shared with TRBD2. The CDR3 is made up of 11 amino acids. Losses at the gene ends were 1 base for V and 14 bases for J; bases not matched to a gene: 3. Germline assignment: CDR1 DFQATT and CDR2 SNEGSKA (reference sequence). CDR3: CSARGPSGKFF. In DNA, the CDR3 is TGCAGTGCTAGAGGTCCTAGCGGGAAGTTCTTC.